Presented here are 29 T cell receptor beta chains from one specimen sequenced in a study of CD8 T cells in Susac syndrome. Reverse transcription of about 0.45 to 1 ug RNA was performed with random hexamers. Using its own MiXCR run on the immunoSEQ multiplex PCR reads, TCRdb lists one record per CDR3 protein. The sample lists about 180,000 distinct CDR3 sequences, approximately 95% occurring once. Sequencing used CD8+ T cells from PBMCs. These receptor sequences come from a human donor with multiple sclerosis.

This chain links TRBV5-1 with TRBJ2-1; 8 nucleotides align to TRBD2. V lost 0 bases and J lost 0; bases outside the gene matches: 5. The CDR3 length is 17 residues. The germline V gene has CDR1 SGHRS and CDR2 YFSETQ. As DNA, the CDR3 is TGCGCCAGCAGCTTGGGACTAGCGAAGAGCTCCTACAATGAGCAGTTCTTC. This gives the protein CASSLGLAKSSYNEQFF.

V and J are TRBV27 and TRBJ2-1, with D hard to call. The CDR3 extends over 16 amino acids. The V end was cut by 0 bases, the J end by 0 bases, with 9 bases between. The germline CDR1 and CDR2 sequences are MNHEY and SMNVEV (reference sequence). CDR3 sequence: CASSLSHGDSYNEQFF. The CDR3 bases are TGTGCCAGCAGTTTATCCCATGGGGACTCCTACAATGAGCAGTTCTTC.

The V gene is TRBV13, the J gene TRBJ2-5; 9 nucleotides match TRBD1. The CDR3 covers 15 residues. The J segment lost 3 bases and the V segment lost 2 bases, leaving 4 bases of the junction unmatched. Germline V lookup: CDR1 PRHDT, CDR2 FYEKMQ (reference sequence). The CDR3 spells CASSLIGQGKETQYF. The CDR3 nucleotides are TGTGCCAGCAGCTTAATTGGACAGGGGAAAGAGACCCAGTACTTC.

The chain recombines TRBV19 with TRBJ1-2; the D gene is possibly TRBD1 (5 bases). This CDR3 region has 16 residues. Germline CDR1 is LNHDA and CDR2 is SQIVND (reference sequence). V was shortened by 6 bases and J by 4 bases, with 21 bases between the two germline ends. The CDR3 is CASSPGTAPGSYGYTF. The CDR3 bases are TGTGCCAGTAGCCCGGGGACGGCGCCGGGAAGCTATGGCTACACCTTC.

The chain combines TRBV6-5 with TRBJ2-1; the D gene is possibly TRBD2 (6 bases). The CDR3 has 14 amino acids. V was shortened by 8 bases and J by 0 bases, with 11 bases between the two germline ends. Germline CDR1 is MNHEY and CDR2 is SVGAGI. The CDR3: CASREQSSYNEQFF. CDR3 DNA sequence: TGTGCCAGCCGGGAGCAAAGCTCCTACAATGAGCAGTTCTTC.

J is TRBJ1-5 and V is TRBV27; possible D gene TRBD1, 6 bases. The V end was cut by 4 bases, the J end by 4 bases, with 14 bases between. CDR1 MNHEY and CDR2 SMNVEV come from the germline V gene (reference sequence). This CDR3 contains 15 residues. This CDR3 is CASSSYRERNQPQHF. For the CDR3, the DNA is TGTGCCAGCAGTTCGTACAGGGAGAGAAATCAGCCCCAGCATTTT.

The V and J genes are TRBV20-1 and TRBJ2-5; the D gene is possibly TRBD2 (6 bases). CDR3 length: 13 amino acids. V shed 4 bases and J shed 5 bases, with 14 bases lying between them. Germline lookup yields CDR1 DFQATT and CDR2 SNEGSKA (reference sequence). This CDR3 reads CSATGTLWETQYF. The CDR3 DNA is TGCAGTGCTACCGGGACTTTGTGGGAGACCCAGTACTTC.

CDR3 DNA sequence: TGTGCCAGCAGCCCCCCCTCAGGGGTCTACGAGCAGTACTTC. Translation gives CASSPPSGVYEQYF. This chain uses TRBV11-2 with TRBJ2-7; D perhaps matches TRBD1 (6 bases). In germline, CDR1 is SGHAT, CDR2 FQNNGV. There are 14 residues in the CDR3. The V and J ends lost 5 bases and 3 bases respectively, with 14 bases between them.

V gene TRBV27 combines with J gene TRBJ1-1; 7 bases map to TRBD1. The V gene end was trimmed by 3 bases and the J gene end by 3 bases; junction bases not matched to a gene: 4. Germline-derived CDR1 and CDR2 are MNHEY and SMNVEV (reference sequence). The CDR3 totals 14 residues. CDR3 sequence: CASSFQGVYTEAFF. CDR3 DNA: TGTGCCAGCAGTTTTCAGGGGGTATACACTGAAGCTTTCTTT.

This clonotype was seen once. This sequence joins TRBV7-9 and TRBJ2-6, with unresolved D. Germline V gene sequence: CDR1 SEHNR, CDR2 FQNEAQ (reference sequence). V was pared by 7 bases and J by 12 bases, with 13 bases between. This CDR3 is 12 amino acids long. DNA of the CDR3: TGTGCCAGCACGCCGGCCCTTGGCGTCCTGACTTTC. Translated: CASTPALGVLTF.

The chain carries TRBV7-8 and TRBJ2-7; D may be TRBD1 or TRBD2 (5 bases each). Germline-derived CDR1 and CDR2 are SGHVS and FQNEAQ. Trimming took 5 bases from V and 4 from J, leaving 15 bases between them. This CDR3 region has 14 residues. CDR3 in amino acids: CASSPGALPYEQYF. CDR3 DNA: TGTGCCAGCAGCCCCGGGGCACTTCCTTACGAGCAGTACTTC.

The rearrangement joins TRBV4-2 to TRBJ2-3, with 7 positions matching TRBD1. Unmatched junction bases numbered 7, after V lost 4 bases and J lost 0 bases. There are 16 residues in the CDR3. Germline lookup yields CDR1 LGHNA and CDR2 YNFKEQ. CDR3 nucleotide sequence: TGTGCCAGCAGCCTGAGGACAGGTATAAGCACAGATACGCAGTATTTT. Its protein is CASSLRTGISTDTQYF.

The chain uses TRBV15 and TRBJ1-4, with a possible D match to TRBD1 (6 bases). Trimming removed 3 bases at V and 6 bases at J, with 11 bases between. The CDR3 extends over 14 amino acids. Germline CDR1 and CDR2: LNHNV and YYDKDF (reference sequence). CDR3 amino acids: CATSRDSSYEKLFF. Here the CDR3 DNA reads TGTGCCACCAGCAGGGACAGCTCTTATGAAAAACTGTTTTTT.

The rearrangement uses TRBV29-1 and TRBJ2-2; possible D gene TRBD1, 5 bases. The CDR3 runs 11 residues. The V and J ends lost 7 bases and 6 bases respectively, with 9 bases between them. Germline-derived CDR1 and CDR2 are SQVTM and ANQGSEA. In DNA form, the CDR3 reads TGCAGCGGCAGGGTCTCCGGGGAGCTGTTTTTT. It codes for CSGRVSGELFF.

This clonotype has just one count. The rearrangement links TRBV5-6 to TRBJ2-7; D not resolved. The length of the CDR3 is 14 residues. The V and J ends lost 2 bases and 6 bases respectively, with 15 bases between them. Germline CDR1 and CDR2: SGHDT and YYEEEE. The CDR3 reads CASSFSVRSAEQYF. The CDR3 DNA follows: TGTGCCAGCAGCTTCTCGGTTCGGTCCGCCGAGCAGTACTTC. Based on the CDR3 plus reference TRBV5-6 and TRBJ2-7, the full variable domain is DAGVTQSPTHLIKTRGQQVTLRCSPKSGHDTVSWYQQALGQGPQFIFQYYEEEERQRGNFPDRFSGHQFPNYSSELNVNALLLGDSALYLCASSFSVRSAEQYFGPGTRLTVT.

The chain employs TRBV7-9 and TRBJ1-1; 9 nucleotides align to TRBD1. V trimming: 3 bases; J trimming: 6 bases; junction bases outside the gene matches: 11. CDR1 is SEHNR and CDR2 is FQNEAQ in the germline V gene (reference sequence). This CDR3 has 16 amino acids. This CDR3 reads CASSFRPGQGEAEAFF. The CDR3 DNA is TGTGCCAGCAGCTTCAGACCGGGACAGGGAGAAGCTGAAGCTTTCTTT. Full variable domain (outside the CDR3, taken from reference TRBV7-9 and TRBJ1-1): DTGVSQNPRHKITKRGQNVTFRCDPISEHNRLYWYRQTLGQGPEFLTYFQNEAQLEKSRLLSDRFSAERPKGSFSTLEIQRTEQGDSAMYLCASSFRPGQGEAEAFFGQGTRLTVV.

This chain uses TRBV11-2 with TRBJ2-7; D not certain. V lost 1 base, J lost 6 bases, and 7 bases lay in between. This CDR3 contains 12 residues. The germline CDR1 and CDR2 sequences are SGHAT and FQNNGV. As DNA, the CDR3 is TGTGCCAGCAGCTTAGCGTCGGTCGAGCAGTACTTC. It codes for CASSLASVEQYF.

The chain carries TRBV15 and TRBJ2-7; D possibly corresponds to TRBD2 (6 bases). Trimming took off 3 bases at V and 0 bases at J, with 12 bases between the two ends. The germline V gene has CDR1 LNHNV and CDR2 YYDKDF (reference sequence). This CDR3 is 15 amino acids long. CDR3 in amino acids: CATSRGAGPSYEQYF. The CDR3 region has the DNA TGTGCCACCAGCAGGGGAGCGGGCCCCTCCTACGAGCAGTACTTC.

V usage is TRBV4-1 and J usage is TRBJ2-7; TRBD2 agrees at 7 bases. Germline CDR1 MGHRA, CDR2 YSYEKL. Trimming cost V 5 bases and J 0 bases; bases outside gene matches: 10. The CDR3 contains 16 residues. The CDR3 spells CASSAVAPGGSYEQYF. CDR3 coding DNA: TGCGCCAGCAGCGCGGTTGCCCCGGGAGGCTCCTACGAGCAGTACTTC.

This rearrangement joins TRBV18 to TRBJ1-1; D ambiguous. Trimming took off 6 bases at V and 1 base at J, with 15 bases between the two ends. Germline CDR1 and CDR2: KGHSH and LQKENI. The CDR3 runs 15 residues. This CDR3 reads CASSHPNWRNTEAFF. CDR3 DNA: TGTGCCAGCTCGCACCCTAACTGGAGGAACACTGAAGCTTTCTTT.

The chain links TRBV3-1 to TRBJ2-7, with a weak D call TRBD2 (6 bases). From germline, CDR1 is LGHDT and CDR2 YNNKEL (reference sequence). The length of the CDR3 is 14 residues. V lost 1 base, J lost 4 bases, and 11 bases lay in between. The CDR3 region is CASSQGGTGYEQYF. The CDR3 region has the DNA TGTGCCAGCAGCCAAGGCGGGACGGGTTACGAGCAGTACTTC.

This clonotype turned up a few times. The chain couples TRBV29-1 to TRBJ2-7; 9 bases are a match to TRBD1. V lost 7 bases, J lost 1 base, and 11 bases stayed unmatched. The CDR3 runs to 15 residues. Germline CDR1 and CDR2: SQVTM and ANQGSEA. CDR3 loop: CSDPGGQGMSYEQYF. CDR3 nucleotides: TGCAGCGACCCTGGGGGACAGGGAATGTCCTACGAGCAGTACTTC.

The chain carries TRBV28 and TRBJ2-1; 12 nucleotides match TRBD1. The junction had 14 bases not matched to a gene; V was cut back by 6 bases and J by 8 bases. Germline V gives CDR1 MDHEN, CDR2 SYDVKM. This CDR3 spans 17 amino acids. CDR3: CASSNYGGGTGGYEQFF. The CDR3 DNA reads TGTGCCAGCAGCAACTACGGTGGGGGGACAGGGGGCTATGAGCAGTTCTTC.

The chain carries TRBV20-1 and TRBJ2-7; maybe TRBD2 (6 bases). Trimming took 0 bases from V and 4 from J, leaving 13 bases between them. The CDR3 spans 14 residues. Germline CDR1 and CDR2: DFQATT and SNEGSKA (reference sequence). CDR3 region: CSARDPTSMYEQYF. The CDR3 DNA sequence: TGCAGTGCTAGAGATCCGACTAGTATGTACGAGCAGTACTTC.

The chain employs TRBV6-1 and TRBJ2-7, with unresolved D. This CDR3 is 13 amino acids long. Germline V gene sequence: CDR1 MNHNS, CDR2 SASEGT. V dropped 2 bases and J dropped 3 bases, with 8 bases sitting between them. The CDR3 nucleotides read TGTGCCAGCAGTGAAACGGTGTTCTACGAGCAGTACTTC. Translating gives CASSETVFYEQYF.

This chain uses TRBV7-9 with TRBJ1-3, with D hard to call. The V end was cut by 5 bases, the J end by 0 bases, with 17 bases between. The CDR3 extends over 17 amino acids. The germline V gene encodes CDR1 SEHNR and CDR2 FQNEAQ (reference sequence). The CDR3: CASSMAGNRPSGNTIYF. As DNA, the CDR3 is TGTGCCAGCAGCATGGCGGGAAACAGACCCTCTGGAAACACCATATATTTT.

The CDR3 region is CASRLGVEQFF. CDR3 DNA: TGTGCCAGCAGATTAGGGGTTGAGCAGTTCTTC. The chain links TRBV27 to TRBJ2-1; D is perhaps TRBD1 (5 bases). The V gene's germline CDR1 is MNHEY and CDR2 SMNVEV (reference sequence). This CDR3 is built from 11 residues. V was clipped by 6 bases and J by 9 bases, with 9 bases between them.

In nucleotides, the CDR3 is TGTGCCAGCAGTTTCGAGACTAGCGGGAGTTTGGCCGGGGAGCTGTTTTTT. Its translation is CASSFETSGSLAGELFF. The chain joins TRBV6-5 to TRBJ2-2; 12 bases fit TRBD2. Trimming took 4 bases from V and 6 from J; bases not matched to a gene: 9. Germline V gene sequence: CDR1 MNHEY, CDR2 SVGAGI. This CDR3 is built from 17 residues.

This clonotype was seen a single time. The chain joins TRBV15 to TRBJ1-6; no reliable D call. The germline V gene has CDR1 LNHNV and CDR2 YYDKDF (reference sequence). Between the trimmed V and J ends, which lost 0 bases and 9 bases, there was a span of 9 bases. The CDR3 contains 14 residues. The CDR3 protein is CATSREVVGSPLHF. In nucleotides, the CDR3 is TGTGCCACCAGCAGAGAGGTGGTGGGTTCACCCCTCCACTTT.